These 10 T cell receptor beta chains were all obtained from the same sample, sequenced in a study of radiation and T cells in renal cell carcinoma. Sequencing was performed with immunoSEQ multiplex PCR; in TCRdb, only in-frame clones are kept and a portion is missing. The table lists just under 150,000 clones, 75% to 90% of them singletons. Time point: blood 4 weeks post-SBRT, at nephrectomy. Treatment here: 15 Gy SBRT to primary tumor, nephrectomy 4 weeks later. The sequencing used blood, collected from a patient whose treatment included radiotherapy and nephrectomy. All receptors come from a woman between 50 and 59 years old with renal cell carcinoma.

The genes are TRBV6-6 and TRBJ1-2; D is unresolved. Germline CDR1 is MNHNY and CDR2 is SVGAGI (reference sequence). The ends were cut back, 6 bases at V and 11 bases at J, with 25 bases in the middle. This CDR3 has 15 residues. The CDR3 sequence is CASSRGGINGLGYTF. The CDR3 region has the DNA TGTGCCAGCAGCCGTGGAGGGATAAACGGACTTGGGTACACCTTC.

This clone showed up just once. V is TRBV4-2 and J is TRBJ1-5; unclear D gene. The V end lost 0 bases, the J end lost 6 bases, and 15 bases lay between the germline ends. CDR1 and CDR2 from the germline V gene are LGHNA and YNFKEQ. The CDR3 has 16 residues. The CDR3 region is CASSQDWVAVGQPQHF. The CDR3 DNA is TGTGCCAGCAGCCAAGATTGGGTGGCTGTCGGTCAGCCCCAGCATTTT.

This clone was recorded once. V gene TRBV28 combines with J gene TRBJ1-1; unclear D gene. Germline CDR1 is MDHEN and CDR2 is SYDVKM. Trimming cost V 2 bases and J 0 bases, with 7 bases left between them. The CDR3 runs to 14 residues. Written as DNA, the CDR3 is TGTGCCAGCAGTTTAATGAGGGTGAACACTGAAGCTTTCTTT. This encodes CASSLMRVNTEAFF.

CDR3 residues: CASSISSGNTIYF. The CDR3 DNA reads TGTGCCAGCAGCATCAGTTCTGGAAACACCATATATTTT. The V gene is TRBV7-9, the J gene TRBJ1-3; no clear D. The V and J ends lost 5 bases and 1 base respectively, with 6 bases between them. The CDR3 loop spans 13 amino acids. Germline loops: CDR1 SEHNR, CDR2 FQNEAQ (reference sequence).

The chain links TRBV25-1 to TRBJ1-4; D remains ambiguous. This CDR3 is built from 12 residues. V gave up 6 bases and J gave up 8 bases, with 10 bases separating them. Per germline, CDR1 MGHDK and CDR2 SYGVNS. CDR3 DNA sequence: TGTGCCAGCAGGCGAGGTGGCGAAAAACTGTTTTTT. Protein product: CASRRGGEKLFF.

The chain combines TRBV6-6 with TRBJ2-3; possible D gene TRBD1, 6 bases. Trimming stripped 4 bases from V and 1 base from J, with 9 bases between. This CDR3 comprises 14 residues. Germline V lookup: CDR1 MNHNY, CDR2 SVGAGI (reference sequence). The CDR3 coding sequence is TGTGCCAGCAGTTCATGGACAGGCACAGATACGCAGTATTTT. Protein: CASSSWTGTDTQYF.

V gene TRBV7-2 combines with J gene TRBJ2-7, with a weak D call TRBD1 (5 bases). This CDR3 has 14 amino acids. CDR1 is SGHTA, CDR2 FQGNSA, per germline. Trimming took off 2 bases at V and 1 base at J, with 9 bases between the two ends. DNA for the CDR3: TGTGCCAGCAGCTTAACGACAGAATCCTACGAGCAGTACTTC. Amino acid sequence: CASSLTTESYEQYF.

The chain has TRBV19 and TRBJ1-5, with TRBD1 matching 9 bases. Per germline, CDR1 LNHDA and CDR2 SQIVND (reference sequence). Germline trimming cut 6 bases from V and 2 bases from J; bases unmatched to any gene: 2. The CDR3 sequence is 14 residues long. CDR3 sequence (DNA): TGTGCCAGTAGGGACAGGGGAGGCAATCAGCCCCAGCATTTT. It is translated as CASRDRGGNQPQHF.

This rearrangement joins TRBV10-2 to TRBJ2-5; unclear D gene. This CDR3 spans 12 amino acids. Between the trimmed V and J ends, which lost 4 bases and 3 bases, there was a span of 6 bases. Per germline, CDR1 WSHSY and CDR2 SAAADI. In nucleotides, the CDR3 is TGCGCCAGCAGTGTCCGGGAAGAGACCCAGTACTTC. Its translation is CASSVREETQYF.

This chain uses TRBV6-5 with TRBJ2-3; D may be TRBD1 (6 bases). CDR3 length equals 16 residues. V lost 0 bases to trimming and J lost 2 bases, with 12 bases between them. Germline loops: CDR1 MNHEY, CDR2 SVGAGI. CDR3 loop: CASSYSTGPATDTQYF. DNA for the CDR3: TGTGCCAGCAGTTACTCGACAGGTCCAGCCACAGATACGCAGTATTTT.